The next 28 T cell receptor beta chains were all read from a single sample in a study of cytomegalovirus exposure and HLA in healthy donors. A multiplex PCR was run with 60 Vbeta primers and 13 Jbeta primers. Some clones are missing from TCRdb's copy, which holds only in-frame ones; the method was immunoSEQ multiplex PCR. The table lists 150,000 to 200,000 clones, just over 75% of them singletons. Sequencing input: PBMCs. These receptor sequences come from a woman between 40 and 55 years old in good health and CMV-seronegative.

The genes are TRBV18 and TRBJ2-2; 10 nucleotides align to TRBD2. J gave up 6 bases and V 3 bases, and 4 bases lay outside the gene matches. CDR3 size: 15 residues. Germline V gene lookup returns CDR1 KGHSH and CDR2 LQKENI. CDR3 sequence: CASSPLAGDAGELFF. The CDR3 DNA reads TGTGCCAGCTCACCCCTAGCGGGAGATGCCGGGGAGCTGTTTTTT.

The CDR3 DNA is TGCAGCGTTGAGGTGACAGGTGTAACAGATACGCAGTATTTT. Its protein is CSVEVTGVTDTQYF. This sequence joins TRBV29-1 and TRBJ2-3; tentative D call: TRBD1 (6 bases). CDR1 is SQVTM and CDR2 is ANQGSEA in the germline V gene. The CDR3 consists of 14 residues. Trimming pared 3 bases from V and 3 bases from J, leaving 13 bases between.

The chain joins TRBV11-3 to TRBJ2-5; 11 positions match TRBD2. The CDR3 length is 15 residues. The germline CDR1 and CDR2 sequences are SGHNT and YENEEA. V shed 5 bases and J 4 bases; nucleotides not matched to a gene: 6. The CDR3 loop reads CASSPDTSGRETQYF. CDR3 nucleotides: TGTGCCAGCAGCCCGGACACTAGCGGGAGAGAGACCCAGTACTTC.

The rearrangement joins TRBV18 to TRBJ2-3; the match to TRBD2 covers 9 bases. Germline lookup yields CDR1 KGHSH and CDR2 LQKENI. There are 18 residues in the CDR3. V shed 3 bases and J 1 base; nucleotides not matched to a gene: 11. The CDR3 bases are TGTGCCAGCTCACCTTTTTTAGCGGGAGAAGACGGCACAGATACGCAGTATTTT. Translated: CASSPFLAGEDGTDTQYF.

This clone has only a few counts. One junction end does not reproduce the germline sequence, and a read error may be involved. The chain combines TRBV15 with TRBJ2-7; unclear D gene. CDR1 is LNHNV and CDR2 is YYDKDF in the germline V gene (reference sequence). The CDR3 totals 12 residues. CDR3 in DNA: TGTGCCACCAGCAGAGATCGAGGATGGGTTCGCTTC. As protein: CATSRDRGWVRF.

Here the CDR3 reads CASSLGQLFGYGYTF. The CDR3 coding sequence is TGTGCCAGCAGCTTGGGGCAGTTGTTTGGCTATGGCTACACCTTC. This sequence joins TRBV5-6 and TRBJ1-2; D unclear. Trimming left V 0 bases short and J 4 bases short, with 13 bases between. The CDR3 loop spans 15 amino acids. Germline CDR1 SGHDT, CDR2 YYEEEE.

The gene calls are TRBV21-1 and TRBJ2-4; the table names TRBD2, a call not compared with the DNA. TRBV21-1 is given as a pseudogene. The CDR3 spans 14 residues. In nucleotides, the CDR3 is TGTGCCAGCTTCAGGAGGGAGTTCAAAAACATTCAGTACTTC. Amino acids: CASFRREFKNIQYF.

In DNA form, the CDR3 reads TGTGCCAGCAGCCAAATGGGTGGGCAGATCCAGTTCTTC. Translating it yields CASSQMGGQIQFF. The chain links TRBV14 to TRBJ2-1; D gene unclear. The CDR3 sequence is 13 residues long. The V gene lost 2 bases and the J gene lost 13 bases, with 15 bases spanning the gap. Per the germline V gene, CDR1 is SGHDN and CDR2 is FVKESK.

V is TRBV6-5 and J is TRBJ1-2; TRBD1 is a possible D gene (6 bases). This CDR3 is 12 amino acids long. Deletions cut 5 bases from V and 11 bases from J, with 15 bases between. The V gene's germline CDR1 is MNHEY and CDR2 SVGAGI. CDR3 DNA: TGTGCCAGCAGTCCAACCGGACAGAAATACACCTTC. Protein product: CASSPTGQKYTF.

The gene calls are TRBV5-6 and TRBJ1-3, with unresolved D. The CDR3 spans 14 residues. Germline loops: CDR1 SGHDT, CDR2 YYEEEE. V was clipped by 4 bases and J by 0 bases, with 8 bases between them. CDR3 DNA: TGTGCCAGCAGCAGATGGCACTCTGGAAACACCATATATTTT. It encodes CASSRWHSGNTIYF.

The chain combines TRBV7-2 with TRBJ1-1; maybe TRBD1 (6 bases). Germline assignment: CDR1 SGHTA and CDR2 FQGNSA. The CDR3 runs 14 residues. The V end lost 3 bases, the J end lost 0 bases, and 8 bases lay between the germline ends. CDR3 in DNA: TGTGCCAGCAGCTTGGGACACCTGAACACTGAAGCTTTCTTT. It specifies CASSLGHLNTEAFF.

V gene TRBV7-2 combines with J gene TRBJ2-1, with 9 bases lining up with TRBD1. This CDR3 is built from 15 residues. The germline V gene has CDR1 SGHTA and CDR2 FQGNSA. Germline trimming cut 1 base from V and 4 bases from J; bases unmatched to any gene: 2. The CDR3 DNA reads as TGTGCCAGCAGCTTAGAGGGACAGGGTTACAATGAGCAGTTCTTC. Amino acids: CASSLEGQGYNEQFF.

The V call is TRBV29-1, the J call TRBJ1-1; a weak D match, TRBD1 (5 bases). The ends were cut back, 3 bases at V and 5 bases at J, with 10 bases in the middle. This CDR3 spans 12 amino acids. Germline V gene data show CDR1 as SQVTM and CDR2 as ANQGSEA. The CDR3 DNA reads TGCAGCGTTGATTCAGGGAGGACTGAAGCTTTCTTT. It encodes CSVDSGRTEAFF.

This clone showed up just once. The rearrangement uses TRBV2 and TRBJ2-1; possible D gene TRBD2, 6 bases. The CDR3 totals 11 residues. The ends were cut back, 5 bases at V and 9 bases at J, with 8 bases in the middle. In germline, CDR1 is SNHLY, CDR2 FYNNEI. For the CDR3, the DNA is TGTGCCAGCAGTAGGGACTTTGAGCAGTTCTTC. Its translation is CASSRDFEQFF.

V and J are TRBV11-2 and TRBJ2-3; weak D call: TRBD2 (5 bases). Trimming stripped 1 base from V and 6 bases from J, with 14 bases between. The CDR3 extends over 15 amino acids. The germline V gene encodes CDR1 SGHAT and CDR2 FQNNGV. The CDR3 reads CASSLVPGLGDTQYF. CDR3 coding DNA: TGTGCCAGCAGCTTAGTTCCGGGGTTGGGGGATACGCAGTATTTT.

The CDR3 DNA follows: TGTGCCAGCAGTGAAAGCTGGGACAGGGCCACCTCTAACTATGGCTACACCTTC. Translated, it gives CASSESWDRATSNYGYTF. The chain links TRBV6-1 to TRBJ1-2; 9 bases fit TRBD1. V lost 2 bases, J lost 0 bases, and 10 bases stayed unmatched. Germline lookup yields CDR1 MNHNS and CDR2 SASEGT. This CDR3 region has 18 residues.

The rearrangement joins TRBV7-6 to TRBJ1-3; D gene uncertain. V was shortened by 1 base and J by 2 bases, with 12 bases between the two germline ends. Germline V lookup: CDR1 SGHVS, CDR2 FNYEAQ. There are 16 residues in the CDR3. The DNA of the CDR3 is TGTGCCAGCAGCTTAGAAAGCGGCTCTACTGGAAACACCATATATTTT. It yields the protein CASSLESGSTGNTIYF.

This chain uses TRBV6-5 with TRBJ2-4, with TRBD1 as a possible D gene (6 bases). Between the trimmed V and J ends, which lost 4 bases and 3 bases, there was a span of 13 bases. Germline CDR1 is MNHEY and CDR2 is SVGAGI. The CDR3 spans 15 residues. Here the CDR3 reads CASSLGGRVKNIQYF. Written as DNA, the CDR3 is TGTGCCAGCAGTTTAGGGGGTAGGGTCAAAAACATTCAGTACTTC.

This chain links TRBV2 with TRBJ2-7; D gene ambiguous. Between the trimmed V and J ends, which lost 0 bases and 6 bases, there was a span of 9 bases. Germline V gives CDR1 SNHLY, CDR2 FYNNEI. The CDR3 is made up of 13 amino acids. CDR3 protein: CASSEAESGEQYF. The DNA for the CDR3 is TGTGCCAGCAGTGAAGCGGAGTCTGGCGAGCAGTACTTC.

The gene calls are TRBV13 and TRBJ2-1, with 8 bases matching TRBD1. J gave up 8 bases and V 5 bases, and 11 bases lay outside the gene matches. Germline CDR1 and CDR2: PRHDT and FYEKMQ (reference sequence). This CDR3 is built from 15 residues. CDR3: CASSPGVTGADEQFF. In DNA form, the CDR3 reads TGTGCCAGCAGCCCAGGGGTGACAGGGGCTGATGAGCAGTTCTTC.

The rearrangement joins TRBV28 to TRBJ2-7; D is perhaps TRBD1 (5 bases). Between the trimmed V and J ends, which lost 3 bases and 2 bases, there was a span of 29 bases. This CDR3 comprises 20 residues. CDR1 and CDR2 from the germline V gene are MDHEN and SYDVKM. CDR3 sequence (DNA): TGTGCCAGCAGTTTTTGGACGAACAGGTTTAGTCCAACAACTACCTACGAGCAGTACTTC. Its protein product is CASSFWTNRFSPTTTYEQYF.

This chain connects TRBV7-8 to TRBJ2-5; 10 bases line up with TRBD2. The CDR3 has 19 amino acids. Germline lookup yields CDR1 SGHVS and CDR2 FQNEAQ. The junction had 11 bases not matched to a gene; V was cut back by 1 base and J by 0 bases. CDR3 protein: CASSLGGLAGEKYQETQYF. As DNA, the CDR3 is TGTGCCAGCAGCTTAGGGGGTCTAGCGGGAGAGAAGTACCAAGAGACCCAGTACTTC.

The rearrangement uses TRBV7-9 and TRBJ2-5, with 9 nucleotides matching TRBD1. The CDR3 totals 15 residues. Germline assignment: CDR1 SEHNR and CDR2 FQNEAQ (reference sequence). J gave up 5 bases and V 3 bases, and 7 bases lay outside the gene matches. Written as DNA, the CDR3 is TGTGCCAGCAGCTTGGGACAGGGAAGTTGGGAGACCCAGTACTTC. It encodes CASSLGQGSWETQYF.

The rearrangement links TRBV7-2 to TRBJ2-7; 15 nucleotides align to TRBD2. Looked up from germline, CDR1 is SGHTA and CDR2 is FQGNSA. CDR3 length: 17 amino acids. J gave up 1 base and V 5 bases, and 6 bases lay outside the gene matches. For the CDR3, the DNA is TGTGCCAGCAGCCCCCCGGGACTAGCGGGAGGTTCCTACGAGCAGTACTTC. It encodes CASSPPGLAGGSYEQYF.

This clone was counted only a few times. V and J are TRBV14 and TRBJ1-2; 7 bases align to TRBD1. The CDR3 extends over 16 amino acids. From germline, CDR1 is SGHDN and CDR2 FVKESK. V gave up 3 bases and J gave up 8 bases; unmatched junction bases: 15. The CDR3 sequence is CASSHFRPDRAGGYTF. CDR3 DNA: TGTGCCAGCAGCCACTTTCGACCCGACAGGGCGGGCGGCTACACCTTC.

In DNA form, the CDR3 reads TGTGCCAGTGGGGGGGTCGGGACCCAGTACTTC. Amino acid sequence: CASGGVGTQYF. The chain is built from TRBV19 and TRBJ2-5; 7 bases agree with TRBD2. This CDR3 has 11 amino acids. Germline values: CDR1 LNHDA, CDR2 SQIVND (reference sequence). Trimming took 8 bases from V and 7 from J; bases not matched to a gene: 4.

The rearrangement joins TRBV6-5 to TRBJ2-5; TRBD2 is a possible D gene (6 bases). The CDR3 covers 12 residues. The germline V and J ends were trimmed by 5 bases and 11 bases, with 15 bases remaining between them. The germline CDR1 and CDR2 sequences are MNHEY and SVGAGI. CDR3 in amino acids: CASSRGSGEQYF. CDR3 bases: TGTGCCAGCAGTCGTGGGTCGGGGGAGCAGTACTTC.

The CDR3 sequence: CASGPGDSSYEQYF. For the CDR3, the DNA is TGTGCTAGTGGTCCGGGGGACAGTTCCTACGAGCAGTACTTC. This sequence joins TRBV12-5 and TRBJ2-7; TRBD1 might be the D (7 bases). Deletions cut 5 bases from V and 1 base from J, with 12 bases between. There are 14 residues in the CDR3. Germline CDR1 reads LGHNT; CDR2 reads FRNRAP.